One and the same sample provided the 31 T cell receptor beta chains below, sequenced in a study of blood T cell repertoires in COVID-19. Profiling relied on immunoSEQ multiplex PCR, and the TCRdb table lists in-frame clones only, not all of them. The table lists about 270,000 clones, approximately 86% of them singletons. The source material was peripheral blood. These receptors all stem from a man aged 40-55 years with active or convalescent COVID-19.

The V gene is TRBV19, the J gene TRBJ2-3, with 8 nucleotides matching TRBD2. The CDR3 loop spans 15 amino acids. Per the germline V gene, CDR1 is LNHDA and CDR2 is SQIVND (reference sequence). V shed 7 bases and J 5 bases; nucleotides not matched to a gene: 11. This CDR3 reads CASTPLTAGVDTQYF. CDR3 coding DNA: TGTGCCAGTACCCCCCTGACAGCGGGAGTAGATACGCAGTATTTT.

V is TRBV19 and J is TRBJ1-4; 7 bases match TRBD1. The CDR3 has 14 amino acids. V trimming: 5 bases; J trimming: 3 bases; junction bases outside the gene matches: 3. Germline V gives CDR1 LNHDA, CDR2 SQIVND (reference sequence). DNA of the CDR3: TGTGCCAGTAGTGAAGGGACAGCTAATGAAAAACTGTTTTTT. Its protein product is CASSEGTANEKLFF.

The chain has TRBV30 and TRBJ1-5; tentative D call: TRBD1 (6 bases). The length of the CDR3 is 13 residues. Trimming took 3 bases from V and 9 from J, leaving 15 bases between them. In germline, CDR1 is GTSNPN, CDR2 SVGIG (reference sequence). CDR3 sequence (DNA): TGTGCCTGGAGGGGCCAGGGGTTAGGGCCCCAGCATTTT. As protein: CAWRGQGLGPQHF.

The rearrangement uses TRBV2 and TRBJ2-1; possible D gene TRBD1, 5 bases. The ends were cut back, 6 bases at V and 8 bases at J, with 14 bases in the middle. CDR3 length equals 13 residues. Germline loops: CDR1 SNHLY, CDR2 FYNNEI. DNA of the CDR3: TGTGCCAGCAGGAAACAGGTCTCCGATGAGCAGTTCTTC. This sequence encodes CASRKQVSDEQFF.

The chain uses TRBV29-1 and TRBJ2-7, with 9 bases lining up with TRBD1. CDR1 and CDR2 (germline): SQVTM, ANQGSEA. V dropped 5 bases and J dropped 5; count of bases not matched to a gene: 10. This CDR3 spans 14 amino acids. The chain's CDR3 is CSVSPGTGTHEQYF. The CDR3 DNA reads TGCAGCGTTTCCCCCGGGACAGGGACCCACGAGCAGTACTTC.

This clone was counted only a few times. This rearrangement joins TRBV7-9 to TRBJ1-6, with unresolved D. This CDR3 spans 12 amino acids. Germline lookup yields CDR1 SEHNR and CDR2 FQNEAQ (reference sequence). V shed 2 bases and J shed 8 bases, with 4 bases lying between them. CDR3 amino acids: CASSLSDSPLHF. The CDR3, as DNA: TGTGCCAGCAGCTTATCTGATTCACCCCTCCACTTT.

The gene calls are TRBV4-2 and TRBJ2-1; D is ambiguous. The CDR3 consists of 13 residues. CDR1 is LGHNA and CDR2 is YNFKEQ in the germline V gene. V dropped 4 bases and J dropped 5 bases, with 9 bases sitting between them. CDR3 sequence reads: CASSPQANNEQFF. The CDR3 nucleotides are TGTGCCAGCAGCCCCCAGGCTAACAATGAGCAGTTCTTC.

The rearrangement links TRBV9 to TRBJ2-4; D not resolved. The CDR3 totals 14 residues. The germline V gene has CDR1 SGDLS and CDR2 YYNGEE. V was clipped by 0 bases and J by 1 base, with 5 bases between them. CDR3 DNA: TGTGCCAGCAGCGTAGGTGGCGCCAAAAACATTCAGTACTTC. Translated: CASSVGGAKNIQYF.

The chain recombines TRBV28 with TRBJ1-4; possible D gene TRBD1, 6 bases. CDR3 length: 14 residues. The germline V and J ends were trimmed by 8 bases and 7 bases, with 17 bases remaining between them. CDR1 is MDHEN, CDR2 SYDVKM, per germline. CDR3 region: CASGGGPEGEKLFF. Here the CDR3 DNA reads TGTGCCAGCGGGGGGGGCCCCGAGGGTGAAAAACTGTTTTTT.

The chain is built from TRBV5-1 and TRBJ2-2; D is possibly TRBD2 (6 bases). The CDR3 is made up of 14 amino acids. The V gene's germline CDR1 is SGHRS and CDR2 YFSETQ. Trimming left V 5 bases short and J 1 base short, with 9 bases between. The CDR3 loop is CASSGGRNTGELFF. In DNA, the CDR3 is TGCGCCAGCAGTGGAGGGCGGAACACCGGGGAGCTGTTTTTT.

The gene calls are TRBV9 and TRBJ1-3; D not certain. Germline V CDR1 and CDR2: SGDLS, YYNGEE. The CDR3 has 13 amino acids. The V end lost 2 bases, the J end lost 0 bases, and 3 bases lay between the germline ends. The CDR3 sequence is CASSVNSGNTIYF. CDR3 in DNA: TGTGCCAGCAGCGTTAACTCTGGAAACACCATATATTTT.

The chain employs TRBV2 and TRBJ2-5; D may be TRBD1 (5 bases). The CDR3 runs 13 residues. V gave up 6 bases and J gave up 5 bases, with 13 bases separating them. The germline V gene encodes CDR1 SNHLY and CDR2 FYNNEI. CDR3 residues: CASRVGRRETQYF. CDR3 DNA sequence: TGTGCCAGCAGGGTGGGGCGCCGGGAGACCCAGTACTTC. The variable domain in full, completed from reference TRBV2 and TRBJ2-5, reads EPEVTQTPSHQVTQMGQEVILRCVPISNHLYFYWYRQILGQKVEFLVSFYNNEISEKSEIFDDQFSVERPDGSNFTLKIRSTKLEDSAMYFCASRVGRRETQYFGPGTRLLVL.

The rearrangement links TRBV6-5 to TRBJ2-2, with 9 nucleotides matching TRBD2. Trimming at V came to 8 bases and at J to 6 bases, leaving 10 bases not matched to a gene. CDR1 and CDR2 (germline): MNHEY, SVGAGI. The CDR3 totals 15 residues. This CDR3 is CASGPSRGGSGELFF. In DNA, the CDR3 is TGTGCCAGCGGGCCCTCGCGGGGGGGTTCCGGGGAGCTGTTTTTT.

The chain links TRBV29-1 to TRBJ1-2, with 9 bases fitting TRBD1. The CDR3 is 13 amino acids. Trimming removed 4 bases from V and 7 bases from J; junction bases left unmatched: 7. Looked up from germline, CDR1 is SQVTM and CDR2 is ANQGSEA. In DNA, the CDR3 is TGCAGCGTTGTTGCGCGGACAGGGGTTGGCTACACCTTC. Protein sequence: CSVVARTGVGYTF.

J is TRBJ2-1 and V is TRBV11-2, with 12 nucleotides matching TRBD2. The V gene end was trimmed by 7 bases and the J gene end by 8 bases; junction bases not matched to a gene: 12. The germline gives CDR1 SGHAT, CDR2 FQNNGV. CDR3 size: 16 residues. For the CDR3, the DNA is TGTGCCAGCACCCAGTCCCCGGGACTAGCGGGCCATGAGCAGTTCTTC. It encodes CASTQSPGLAGHEQFF.

This chain links TRBV2 with TRBJ2-1, with 10 bases fitting TRBD1. Germline CDR1 is SNHLY and CDR2 is FYNNEI. The CDR3 length is 14 residues. J gave up 4 bases and V 6 bases, and 3 bases lay outside the gene matches. CDR3 sequence: CASRRGQGYNEQFF. DNA of the CDR3: TGTGCCAGCAGGCGGGGACAGGGGTACAATGAGCAGTTCTTC. The full variable domain, completed using reference TRBV2 and TRBJ2-1, is EPEVTQTPSHQVTQMGQEVILRCVPISNHLYFYWYRQILGQKVEFLVSFYNNEISEKSEIFDDQFSVERPDGSNFTLKIRSTKLEDSAMYFCASRRGQGYNEQFFGPGTRLTVL.

This clone showed up just once. This sequence joins TRBV6-1 and TRBJ1-5; no definite D call. The CDR3 consists of 14 residues. V gave up 2 bases and J gave up 0 bases, with 5 bases separating them. Germline V gene data show CDR1 as MNHNS and CDR2 as SASEGT. The CDR3, as DNA: TGTGCCAGCAGTGAAACACGTAGCAATCAGCCCCAGCATTTT. This codes for CASSETRSNQPQHF.

J is TRBJ1-2 and V is TRBV2; no firm D call. There are 15 residues in the CDR3. CDR1 is SNHLY and CDR2 is FYNNEI in the germline V gene. The V end was cut by 2 bases, the J end by 0 bases, with 10 bases between. The CDR3 protein is CASSELGVTNYGYTF. The CDR3 DNA is TGTGCCAGCAGTGAACTCGGTGTAACTAACTATGGCTACACCTTC. The variable domain in full, with the rest retrieved from reference TRBV2 and TRBJ1-2, is EPEVTQTPSHQVTQMGQEVILRCVPISNHLYFYWYRQILGQKVEFLVSFYNNEISEKSEIFDDQFSVERPDGSNFTLKIRSTKLEDSAMYFCASSELGVTNYGYTFGSGTRLTVV.

The chain joins TRBV2 to TRBJ1-4; D is undetermined. CDR3 length: 13 amino acids. The germline CDR1 and CDR2 sequences are SNHLY and FYNNEI. Trimming left V 6 bases short and J 1 base short, with 6 bases between. CDR3 sequence reads: CASSWLTNEKLFF. For the CDR3, the DNA is TGTGCCAGCAGCTGGCTAACTAATGAAAAACTGTTTTTT. The full variable domain, completed using reference TRBV2 and TRBJ1-4, is EPEVTQTPSHQVTQMGQEVILRCVPISNHLYFYWYRQILGQKVEFLVSFYNNEISEKSEIFDDQFSVERPDGSNFTLKIRSTKLEDSAMYFCASSWLTNEKLFFGSGTQLSVL.

V and J are TRBV4-1 and TRBJ2-3, with TRBD1 as a possible D gene (5 bases). Germline V lookup: CDR1 MGHRA, CDR2 YSYEKL. This CDR3 is 16 amino acids long. Trimming stripped 3 bases from V and 1 base from J, with 14 bases between. The CDR3 DNA sequence: TGCGCCAGCAGCCAGCCACAGGTCCCTGGCACAGATACGCAGTATTTT. Its protein product is CASSQPQVPGTDTQYF.

Regarding this clone: Its ends do not fully match the called genes, so a read error is possible. The rearrangement links TRBV6-2 or TRBV6-3 to TRBJ1-1, with D possibly being TRBD1 (6 bases). Germline loops: CDR1 MNHEY, CDR2 SVGEGT. This CDR3 is built from 13 residues. Here the CDR3 reads CASSRTRDTSTLF. CDR3 nucleotide sequence: TGTGCCAGCAGTCGAACCCGGGACACCTCGACCCTCTTT.

The chain combines TRBV3-1 (or the pseudogene TRBV3-2) with TRBJ1-3; D may be TRBD1 (5 bases). In germline, CDR1 is LGHDT, CDR2 YNNKEL (reference sequence). This CDR3 is 16 amino acids long. V was pared by 6 bases and J by 4 bases, with 19 bases between. CDR3 DNA: TGTGCCAGCAGATTTCTGGGGGGACCTTCAGGAAACACCATATATTTT. It translates to CASRFLGGPSGNTIYF.

The chain carries TRBV14 and TRBJ1-6; D gene unclear. The CDR3 length is 13 residues. The germline V gene encodes CDR1 SGHDN and CDR2 FVKESK. V lost 1 base, J lost 10 bases, and 8 bases lay in between. The CDR3 protein is CASSQGTRSPLHF. CDR3 sequence (DNA): TGTGCCAGCAGCCAAGGCACCCGGTCACCCCTCCACTTT.

This chain connects TRBV5-4 to TRBJ2-2, with D maybe TRBD1 (6 bases). V was shortened by 1 base and J by 6 bases, with 13 bases between the two germline ends. Germline V gene lookup returns CDR1 SGHNT and CDR2 YYREEE (reference sequence). The CDR3 runs to 15 residues. As DNA, the CDR3 is TGTGCCAGCAGCTTGTCGACAGGTGAATCCGGGGAGCTGTTTTTT. Translated: CASSLSTGESGELFF.

V gene TRBV15 combines with J gene TRBJ1-2; weak D call: TRBD1 (6 bases). Trimming took 0 bases from V and 7 from J, leaving 12 bases between them. Per germline, CDR1 LNHNV and CDR2 YYDKDF (reference sequence). The CDR3 is 14 amino acids. CDR3 sequence (DNA): TGTGCCACCAGCAGAGATCGGGTAGGGGGTGGCTACACCTTC. The encoded protein is CATSRDRVGGGYTF.

The chain combines TRBV5-1 with TRBJ2-1; 9 nucleotides agree with TRBD2. Germline V gene lookup returns CDR1 SGHRS and CDR2 YFSETQ. This CDR3 has 16 amino acids. Germline trimming cut 0 bases from V and 7 bases from J; bases unmatched to any gene: 8. The CDR3 region has the DNA TGCGCCAGCAGCTTGGTTCGGGCTAGCGGGAAGAATGAGCAGTTCTTC. Encoded protein: CASSLVRASGKNEQFF.

The CDR3 loop reads CASSRTGDTEAFF. The DNA of the CDR3 is TGTGCCAGCAGCCGGACAGGGGACACTGAAGCTTTCTTT. V and J are TRBV11-3 and TRBJ1-1; 9 nucleotides align to TRBD1. CDR1 and CDR2 from the germline V gene are SGHNT and YENEEA. The CDR3 loop spans 13 amino acids. Trimming took 5 bases from V and 3 from J; bases not matched to a gene: 1.

This rearrangement joins TRBV5-4 to TRBJ2-1; 7 nucleotides line up with TRBD1. Germline V gene data show CDR1 as SGHNT and CDR2 as YYREEE (reference sequence). This CDR3 region has 14 residues. Losses at the gene ends were 0 bases for V and 10 bases for J; bases not matched to a gene: 7. Written as DNA, the CDR3 is TGTGCCAGCAGCTTGGGGAACAGGGGTCCAGAGCAGTTCTTC. It is translated as CASSLGNRGPEQFF. Full variable domain (remainder filled in from reference TRBV5-4 and TRBJ2-1): ETGVTQSPTHLIKTRGQQVTLRCSSQSGHNTVSWYQQALGQGPQFIFQYYREEENGRGNFPPRFSGLQFPNYSSELNVNALELDDSALYLCASSLGNRGPEQFFGPGTRLTVL.

This rearrangement joins TRBV7-2 to TRBJ2-1; D is perhaps TRBD2 (5 bases). The V gene lost 8 bases and the J gene lost 2 bases, with 13 bases spanning the gap. CDR1 SGHTA and CDR2 FQGNSA come from the germline V gene. This CDR3 is 14 amino acids long. The CDR3 sequence: CASPGITAYNEQFF. The CDR3 DNA reads as TGTGCCAGCCCCGGGATTACCGCCTACAATGAGCAGTTCTTC.

The rearrangement joins TRBV19 to TRBJ2-6; 7 positions match TRBD1. Germline trimming cut 5 bases from V and 3 bases from J; bases unmatched to any gene: 7. Germline values: CDR1 LNHDA, CDR2 SQIVND (reference sequence). CDR3 length: 16 residues. CDR3 residues: CASSALTGNGANVLTF. The CDR3 DNA follows: TGTGCCAGTAGTGCACTGACAGGGAATGGGGCCAACGTCCTGACTTTC.

The V call is TRBV28, the J call TRBJ1-2, with D possibly matching TRBD1 (6 bases). The CDR3 consists of 14 residues. The germline V gene encodes CDR1 MDHEN and CDR2 SYDVKM. Trimming removed 4 bases from V and 4 bases from J, with 13 bases in between. The CDR3 is CASSSQGSGYGYTF. CDR3 DNA: TGTGCCAGCAGTTCGCAGGGGTCAGGCTATGGCTACACCTTC.